These 17 T cell receptor beta chains share one sample of origin, sequenced in a study of T cell responses to AZD1222 COVID-19 vaccine. Clones were read by immunoSEQ multiplex PCR, and TCRdb kept only the in-frame ones, dropping some. This sample has roughly 100,000 clones, with roughly 82% found just once. Specimen: peripheral blood, collected on day 0 of AZD1222 vaccination. The receptors stem from an adult in good health.

The CDR3 loop is CASSLLDYGYTF. In DNA, the CDR3 is TGTGCCAGCAGTCTACTAGACTATGGCTACACCTTC. The chain has TRBV12-3 or TRBV12-4 and TRBJ1-2, with D unresolved. V gave up 5 bases and J gave up 3 bases, with 7 bases separating them. The CDR3 has 12 amino acids.

This clone was seen a handful of times. The V and J genes are TRBV30 and TRBJ1-5, with 7 bases fitting TRBD1. After removal of 1 base from V and 9 bases from J, the junction contained 9 bases not matched to a gene. The V gene's germline CDR1 is GTSNPN and CDR2 SVGIG (reference sequence). The CDR3 extends over 14 amino acids. The CDR3: CAWSGQGLLRPQHF. The CDR3 coding sequence is TGTGCCTGGAGTGGACAGGGCCTATTAAGGCCCCAGCATTTT.

The chain recombines TRBV7-2 with TRBJ1-5; possibly TRBD1 for D (5 bases). The CDR3 has 15 residues. V shed 1 base and J shed 4 bases, with 11 bases lying between them. Germline assignment: CDR1 SGHTA and CDR2 FQGNSA. In nucleotides, the CDR3 is TGTGCCAGCAGCTTAGGGTCAGGGCAAAATCAGCCCCAGCATTTT. As protein: CASSLGSGQNQPQHF.

The chain joins TRBV3-1 (or the pseudogene TRBV3-2) to TRBJ1-5; D unresolved. This CDR3 is 14 amino acids long. V was clipped by 3 bases and J by 2 bases, with 8 bases between them. Germline values: CDR1 LGHDT, CDR2 YNNKEL (reference sequence). The CDR3 sequence is CASSQTGGNQPQHF. CDR3 coding DNA: TGTGCCAGCAGCCAGACTGGGGGCAATCAGCCCCAGCATTTT.

This CDR3 reads CASSYPTSTEQFF. CDR3 bases: TGTGCCAGCAGTTATCCTACCAGCACTGAGCAGTTCTTC. The chain is built from TRBV6-2 or TRBV6-3 and TRBJ2-1; D uncertain. The CDR3 is 13 residues long. V was clipped by 3 bases and J by 9 bases, with 12 bases between them. Germline V gene data show CDR1 as MNHEY and CDR2 as SVGEGT.

The chain links TRBV5-1 to TRBJ2-3; no definite D call. Germline values: CDR1 SGHRS, CDR2 YFSETQ. The CDR3 has 14 amino acids. The V end was cut by 4 bases, the J end by 0 bases, with 9 bases between. The chain's CDR3 is CASSVLHSTDTQYF. CDR3 coding DNA: TGCGCCAGCAGCGTCCTGCATAGCACAGATACGCAGTATTTT.

This clone was found a few times. This chain joins TRBV19 and TRBJ2-1; no clear D gene. The CDR3 covers 13 residues. CDR1 is LNHDA, CDR2 SQIVND, per germline (reference sequence). V gave up 4 bases and J gave up 4 bases, with 8 bases separating them. CDR3 residues: CASSTLLYNEQFF. CDR3 sequence (DNA): TGTGCCAGTAGTACGCTCCTTTACAATGAGCAGTTCTTC.

This sequence joins TRBV7-2 and TRBJ1-1; possibly TRBD1 for D (5 bases). The V gene's germline CDR1 is SGHTA and CDR2 FQGNSA. Trimming cost V 4 bases and J 3 bases, with 12 bases left between them. The CDR3 spans 14 residues. CDR3 amino acids: CASSSSDKYTEAFF. As DNA, the CDR3 is TGTGCCAGCAGCTCCTCGGACAAATACACTGAAGCTTTCTTT.

The chain employs TRBV6-2 or TRBV6-3 and TRBJ2-1; 8 bases map to TRBD2. The germline CDR1 and CDR2 sequences are MNHEY and SVGEGT. J was trimmed by 5 bases and V by 5 bases; bases with no gene match: 5. This CDR3 is built from 14 residues. The CDR3 sequence: CASSRTSRDNEQFF. CDR3 in DNA: TGTGCCAGCAGTCGGACTAGCCGAGACAATGAGCAGTTCTTC.

V and J are TRBV11-3 and TRBJ2-3, with 8 nucleotides matching TRBD2. J gave up 4 bases and V 5 bases, and 11 bases lay outside the gene matches. Per germline, CDR1 SGHNT and CDR2 YENEEA. CDR3 length equals 16 residues. CDR3 in amino acids: CASSPGTRSVADTQYF. The CDR3 coding sequence is TGTGCCAGCAGCCCGGGGACTAGATCCGTTGCAGATACGCAGTATTTT.

The rearrangement links TRBV19 to TRBJ2-1; the match to TRBD1 covers 10 bases. CDR1 is LNHDA, CDR2 SQIVND, per germline (reference sequence). Trimming at V came to 6 bases and at J to 9 bases, leaving 5 bases not matched to a gene. CDR3 length: 13 residues. This CDR3 reads CASSRDRGSEQFF. The CDR3 DNA sequence: TGTGCCAGTAGCCGGGACAGGGGTAGTGAGCAGTTCTTC. Full variable domain (remainder filled in from reference TRBV19 and TRBJ2-1): DGGITQSPKYLFRKEGQNVTLSCEQNLNHDAMYWYRQDPGQGLRLIYYSQIVNDFQKGDIAEGYSVSREKKESFPLTVTSAQKNPTAFYLCASSRDRGSEQFFGPGTRLTVL.

The chain uses TRBV10-2 and TRBJ2-2; D perhaps matches TRBD1 (6 bases). V lost 8 bases and J 0 bases, leaving 10 bases between the germline ends. The germline V gene encodes CDR1 WSHSY and CDR2 SAAADI. There are 14 residues in the CDR3. In DNA, the CDR3 is TGCGCCAGCGTACAGGGTCCGAACACCGGGGAGCTGTTTTTT. The encoded protein is CASVQGPNTGELFF.

V is TRBV4-2 and J is TRBJ2-2; 13 bases are shared with TRBD2. This CDR3 is built from 16 residues. Looked up from germline, CDR1 is LGHNA and CDR2 is YNFKEQ. V lost 6 bases, J lost 7 bases, and 8 bases stayed unmatched. The chain's CDR3 is CASRRLAGGPDGELFF. The CDR3 region has the DNA TGTGCCAGCAGACGACTAGCGGGGGGCCCGGACGGGGAGCTGTTTTTT.

The J gene is TRBJ1-6, the V gene TRBV19; D uncertain. Germline CDR1 is LNHDA and CDR2 is SQIVND (reference sequence). The CDR3 runs to 13 residues. V was clipped by 6 bases and J by 10 bases, with 13 bases between them. The CDR3, as DNA: TGTGCCAGTAGGAGGGAGGTTAGATCACCCCTCCACTTT. The encoded protein is CASRREVRSPLHF.

The chain joins TRBV3-1 (or the pseudogene TRBV3-2) to TRBJ2-2; possible D gene TRBD1, 6 bases. V lost 4 bases, J lost 6 bases, and 12 bases lay in between. CDR3 length: 14 residues. The germline gives CDR1 LGHDT, CDR2 YNNKEL (reference sequence). As DNA, the CDR3 is TGTGCCAGCAGCCCCTTGACAGGATCCGGGGAGCTGTTTTTT. Its protein is CASSPLTGSGELFF.

This chain uses TRBV5-4 with TRBJ1-1; TRBD1 matches at 10 bases. Per germline, CDR1 SGHNT and CDR2 YYREEE (reference sequence). After removal of 4 bases from V and 5 bases from J, the junction contained 5 bases not matched to a gene. The CDR3 contains 14 residues. The CDR3 nucleotides are TGTGCCAGCAGCCGACAGGGGGCTTTTACTGAAGCTTTCTTT. Amino acid sequence: CASSRQGAFTEAFF.

This chain uses TRBV5-5 with TRBJ2-6; D is ambiguous. The germline gives CDR1 SGHKS, CDR2 YYEKEE (reference sequence). The CDR3 is 13 amino acids. V was cut by 2 bases and J by 2 bases, with 2 bases left in between. CDR3 DNA sequence: TGTGCCAGCAGCTTTGCTGGGGCCAACGTCCTGACTTTC. Translated, it gives CASSFAGANVLTF.